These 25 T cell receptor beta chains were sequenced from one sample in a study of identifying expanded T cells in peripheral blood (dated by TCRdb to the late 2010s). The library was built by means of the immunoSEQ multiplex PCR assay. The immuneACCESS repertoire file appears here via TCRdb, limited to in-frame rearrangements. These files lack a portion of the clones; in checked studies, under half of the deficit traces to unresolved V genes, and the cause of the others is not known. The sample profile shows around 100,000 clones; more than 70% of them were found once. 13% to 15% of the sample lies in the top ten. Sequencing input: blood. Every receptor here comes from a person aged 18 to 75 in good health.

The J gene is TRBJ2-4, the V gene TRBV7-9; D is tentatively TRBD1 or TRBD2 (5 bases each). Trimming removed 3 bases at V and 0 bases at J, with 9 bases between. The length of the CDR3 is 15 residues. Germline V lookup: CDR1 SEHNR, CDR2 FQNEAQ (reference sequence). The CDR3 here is CASSLGPAAKNIQYF. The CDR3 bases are TGTGCCAGCAGCTTGGGACCGGCAGCCAAAAACATTCAGTACTTC.

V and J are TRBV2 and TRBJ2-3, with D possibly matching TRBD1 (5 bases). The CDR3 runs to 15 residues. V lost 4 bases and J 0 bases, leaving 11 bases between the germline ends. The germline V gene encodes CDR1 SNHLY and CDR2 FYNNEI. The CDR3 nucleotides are TGTGCCAGCAGTGTTGGCAGGGAAAGCACAGATACGCAGTATTTT. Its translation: CASSVGRESTDTQYF. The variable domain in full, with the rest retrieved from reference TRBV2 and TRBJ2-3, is EPEVTQTPSHQVTQMGQEVILRCVPISNHLYFYWYRQILGQKVEFLVSFYNNEISEKSEIFDDQFSVERPDGSNFTLKIRSTKLEDSAMYFCASSVGRESTDTQYFGPGTRLTVL.

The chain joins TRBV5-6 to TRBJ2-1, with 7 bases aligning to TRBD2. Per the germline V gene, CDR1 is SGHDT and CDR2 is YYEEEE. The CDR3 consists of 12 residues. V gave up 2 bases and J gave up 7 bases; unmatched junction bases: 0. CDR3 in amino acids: CASSFGGNEQFF. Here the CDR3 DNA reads TGTGCCAGCAGCTTCGGGGGGAATGAGCAGTTCTTC.

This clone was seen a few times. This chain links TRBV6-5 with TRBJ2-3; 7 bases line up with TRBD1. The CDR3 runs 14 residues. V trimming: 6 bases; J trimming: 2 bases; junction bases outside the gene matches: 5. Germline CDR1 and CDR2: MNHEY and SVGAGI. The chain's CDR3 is CASRSGTDTDTQYF. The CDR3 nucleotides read TGTGCCAGCAGGTCCGGGACAGACACAGATACGCAGTATTTT.

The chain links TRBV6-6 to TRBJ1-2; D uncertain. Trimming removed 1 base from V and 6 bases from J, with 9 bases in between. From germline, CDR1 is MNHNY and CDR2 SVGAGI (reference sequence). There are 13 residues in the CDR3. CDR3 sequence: CASSYWDSDGYTF. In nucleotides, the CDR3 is TGTGCCAGCAGTTACTGGGATTCGGATGGCTACACCTTC.

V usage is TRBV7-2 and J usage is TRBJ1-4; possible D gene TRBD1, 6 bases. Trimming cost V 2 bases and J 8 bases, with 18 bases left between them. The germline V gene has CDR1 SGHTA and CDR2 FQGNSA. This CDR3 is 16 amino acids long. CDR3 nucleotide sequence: TGTGCCAGCAGCTTATCGGGGGCAGCAGGGGAGGAAAAACTGTTTTTT. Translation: CASSLSGAAGEEKLFF.

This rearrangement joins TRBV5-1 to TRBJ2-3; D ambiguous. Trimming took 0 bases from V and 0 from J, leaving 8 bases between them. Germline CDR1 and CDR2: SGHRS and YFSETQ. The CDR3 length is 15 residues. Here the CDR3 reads CASSLGGSSTDTQYF. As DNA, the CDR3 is TGCGCCAGCAGCTTGGGCGGTTCTAGCACAGATACGCAGTATTTT.

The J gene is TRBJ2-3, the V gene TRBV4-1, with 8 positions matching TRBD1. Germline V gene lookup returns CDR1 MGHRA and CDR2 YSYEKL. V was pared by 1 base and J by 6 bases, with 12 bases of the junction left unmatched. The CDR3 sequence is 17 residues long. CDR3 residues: CASSQVGQGHTGDTQYF. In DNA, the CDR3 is TGCGCCAGCAGCCAAGTTGGACAGGGCCATACAGGGGATACGCAGTATTTT.

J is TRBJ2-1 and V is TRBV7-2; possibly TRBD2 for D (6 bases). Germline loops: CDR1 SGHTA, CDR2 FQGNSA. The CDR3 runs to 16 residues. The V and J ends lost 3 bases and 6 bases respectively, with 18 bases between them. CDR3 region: CASSLIGSLGSNEQFF. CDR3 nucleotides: TGTGCCAGCAGCTTGATCGGGAGTCTGGGGTCCAATGAGCAGTTCTTC.

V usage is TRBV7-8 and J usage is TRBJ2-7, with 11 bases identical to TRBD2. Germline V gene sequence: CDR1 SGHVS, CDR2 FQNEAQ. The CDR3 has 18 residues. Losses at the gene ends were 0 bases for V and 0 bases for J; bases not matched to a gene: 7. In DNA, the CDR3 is TGTGCCAGCAGCTTAGCGCGACCACTAGCGGGGGCCTCCTACGAGCAGTACTTC. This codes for CASSLARPLAGASYEQYF.

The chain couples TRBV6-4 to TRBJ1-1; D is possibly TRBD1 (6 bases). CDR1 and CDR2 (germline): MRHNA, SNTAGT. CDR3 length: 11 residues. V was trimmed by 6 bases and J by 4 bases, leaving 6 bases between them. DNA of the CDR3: TGTGCCAGCAGACAGGGCACTGAAGCTTTCTTT. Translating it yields CASRQGTEAFF.

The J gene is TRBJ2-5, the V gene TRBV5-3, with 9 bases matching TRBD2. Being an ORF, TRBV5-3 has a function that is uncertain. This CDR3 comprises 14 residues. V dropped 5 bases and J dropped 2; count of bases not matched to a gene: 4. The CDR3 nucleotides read TGTGCCAGAAGACCCACTAGCGGGCAAGAGACCCAGTACTTC. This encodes CARRPTSGQETQYF.

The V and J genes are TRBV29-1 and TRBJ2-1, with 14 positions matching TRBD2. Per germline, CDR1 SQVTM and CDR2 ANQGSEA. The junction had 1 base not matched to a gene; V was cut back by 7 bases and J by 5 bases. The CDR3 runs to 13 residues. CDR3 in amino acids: CSAGLAGDNEQFF. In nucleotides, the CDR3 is TGCAGCGCGGGACTAGCGGGGGACAATGAGCAGTTCTTC.

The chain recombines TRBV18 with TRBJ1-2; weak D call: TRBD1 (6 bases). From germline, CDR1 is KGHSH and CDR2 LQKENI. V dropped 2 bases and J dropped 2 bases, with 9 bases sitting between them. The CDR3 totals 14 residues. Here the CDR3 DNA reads TGTGCCAGCTCACCATATACAGGGAACTATGGCTACACCTTC. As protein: CASSPYTGNYGYTF.

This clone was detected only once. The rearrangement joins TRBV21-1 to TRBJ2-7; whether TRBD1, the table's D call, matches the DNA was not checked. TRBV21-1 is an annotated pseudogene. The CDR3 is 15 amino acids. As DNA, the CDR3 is TGTGCCAGCAGCAAACCGGGACAGGGGCCCTACGAGCAGTACTTC. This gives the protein CASSKPGQGPYEQYF.

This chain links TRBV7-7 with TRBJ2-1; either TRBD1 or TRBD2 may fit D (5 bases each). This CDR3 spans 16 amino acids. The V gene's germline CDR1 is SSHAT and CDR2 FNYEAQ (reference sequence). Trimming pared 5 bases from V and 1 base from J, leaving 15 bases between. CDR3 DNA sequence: TGTGCCAGCAGCCCCTTTGGGGGAGCTTCCTACAATGAGCAGTTCTTC. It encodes CASSPFGGASYNEQFF.

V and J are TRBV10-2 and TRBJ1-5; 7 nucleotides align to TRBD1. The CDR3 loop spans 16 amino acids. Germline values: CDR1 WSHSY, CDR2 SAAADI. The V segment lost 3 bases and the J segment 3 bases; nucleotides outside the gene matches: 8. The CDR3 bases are TGCGCCAGCAGTGATCAATGGGACAGAGCCAATCAGCCCCAGCATTTT. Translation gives CASSDQWDRANQPQHF.

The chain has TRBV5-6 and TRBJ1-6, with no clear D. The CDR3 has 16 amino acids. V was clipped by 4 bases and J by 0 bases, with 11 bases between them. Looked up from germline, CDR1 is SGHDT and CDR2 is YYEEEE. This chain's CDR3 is CASSPSGSSYNSPLHF. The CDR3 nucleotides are TGTGCCAGCAGCCCTTCTGGCAGCTCCTATAATTCACCCCTCCACTTT.

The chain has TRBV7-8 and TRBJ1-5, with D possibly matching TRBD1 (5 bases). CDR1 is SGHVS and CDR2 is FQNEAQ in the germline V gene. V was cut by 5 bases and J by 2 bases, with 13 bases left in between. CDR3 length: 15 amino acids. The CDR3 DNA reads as TGTGCCAGCAGCCCGGGGCGTTTGGGCAATCAGCCCCAGCATTTT. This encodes CASSPGRLGNQPQHF.

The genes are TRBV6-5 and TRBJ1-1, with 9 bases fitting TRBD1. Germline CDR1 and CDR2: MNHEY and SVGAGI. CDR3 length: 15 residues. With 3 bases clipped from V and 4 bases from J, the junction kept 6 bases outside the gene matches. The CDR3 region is CASSYGGQGGTEAFF. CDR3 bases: TGTGCCAGCAGTTATGGGGGACAGGGAGGCACTGAAGCTTTCTTT.

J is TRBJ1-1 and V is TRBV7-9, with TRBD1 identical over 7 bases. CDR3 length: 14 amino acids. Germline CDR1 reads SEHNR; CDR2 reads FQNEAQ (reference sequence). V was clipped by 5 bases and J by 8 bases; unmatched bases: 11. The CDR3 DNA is TGTGCCAGCAGCCCTGGGGGGACAGCTTCAGAAGCTTTCTTT. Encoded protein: CASSPGGTASEAFF.

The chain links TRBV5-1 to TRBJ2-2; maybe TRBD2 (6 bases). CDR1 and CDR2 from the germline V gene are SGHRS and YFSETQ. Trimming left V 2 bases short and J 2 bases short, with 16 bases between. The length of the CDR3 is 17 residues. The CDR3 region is CASSLRGSSRNTGELFF. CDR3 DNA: TGCGCCAGCAGCTTACGGGGGTCTAGCAGAAACACCGGGGAGCTGTTTTTT.

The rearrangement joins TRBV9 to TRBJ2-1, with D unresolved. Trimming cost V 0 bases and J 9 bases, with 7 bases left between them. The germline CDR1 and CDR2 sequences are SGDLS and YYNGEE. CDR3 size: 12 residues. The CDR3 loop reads CASSVVGFEQFF. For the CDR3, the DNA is TGTGCCAGCAGCGTAGTGGGGTTTGAGCAGTTCTTC. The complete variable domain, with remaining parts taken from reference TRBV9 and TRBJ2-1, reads DSGVTQTPKHLITATGQRVTLRCSPRSGDLSVYWYQQSLDQGLQFLIQYYNGEERAKGNILERFSAQQFPDLHSELNLSSLELGDSALYFCASSVVGFEQFFGPGTRLTVL.

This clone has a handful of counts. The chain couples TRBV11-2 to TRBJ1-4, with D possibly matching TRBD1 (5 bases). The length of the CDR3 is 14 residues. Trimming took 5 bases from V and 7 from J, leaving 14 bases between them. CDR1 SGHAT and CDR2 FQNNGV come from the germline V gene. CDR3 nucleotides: TGTGCCAGCAGCCTAGGGGCGACGGGTGAAAAACTGTTTTTT. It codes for CASSLGATGEKLFF.

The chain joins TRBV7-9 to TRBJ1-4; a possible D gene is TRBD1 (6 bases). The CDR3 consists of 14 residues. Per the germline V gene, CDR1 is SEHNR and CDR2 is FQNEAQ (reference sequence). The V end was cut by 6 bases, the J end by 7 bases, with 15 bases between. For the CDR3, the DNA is TGTGCCAGCAGTCCAGGGGTTCCAAGTGAAAAACTGTTTTTT. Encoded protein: CASSPGVPSEKLFF.